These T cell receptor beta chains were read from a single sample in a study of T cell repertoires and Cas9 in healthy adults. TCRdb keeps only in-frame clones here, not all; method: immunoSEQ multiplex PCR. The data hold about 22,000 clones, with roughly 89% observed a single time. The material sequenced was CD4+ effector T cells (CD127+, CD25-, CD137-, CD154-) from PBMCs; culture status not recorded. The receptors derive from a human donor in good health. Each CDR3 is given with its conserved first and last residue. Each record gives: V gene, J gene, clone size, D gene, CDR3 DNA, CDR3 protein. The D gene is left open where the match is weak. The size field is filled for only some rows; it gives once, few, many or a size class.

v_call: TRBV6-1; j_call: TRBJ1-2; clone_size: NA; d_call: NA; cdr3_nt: TGTGCCAGCAGTGAAATGGCAGGGAAGGGGGTCCCTGGCTACACCTTC; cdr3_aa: CASSEMAGKGVPGYTF
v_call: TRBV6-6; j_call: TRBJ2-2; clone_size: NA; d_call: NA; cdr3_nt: TGCGGAAGTGGCCAGTGGACCGGGGAGCTGTTTTTT; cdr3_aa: CGSGQWTGELFF
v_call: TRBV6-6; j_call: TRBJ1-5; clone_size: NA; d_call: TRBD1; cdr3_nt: TGTGCCAGCAGTTCTACAGGGGACAATCAGCCCCAGCATTTT; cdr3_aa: CASSSTGDNQPQHF
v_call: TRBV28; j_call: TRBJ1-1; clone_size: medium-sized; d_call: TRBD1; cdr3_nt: TGTGCCAGCAGCTGGCCGGGACAGGGGAACACTGAAGCTTTCTTT; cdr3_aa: CASSWPGQGNTEAFF
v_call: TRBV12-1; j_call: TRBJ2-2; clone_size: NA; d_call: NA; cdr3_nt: TGTGCCAGCAGCTGCGGGACCGGTAACACCGGGGAGCTGTTTTTT; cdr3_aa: CASSCGTGNTGELFF
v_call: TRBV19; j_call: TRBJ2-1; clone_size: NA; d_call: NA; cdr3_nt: TGTGCCAGTAGTATAATCACGGGAAACAATGAGCAGTTCTTC; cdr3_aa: CASSIITGNNEQFF
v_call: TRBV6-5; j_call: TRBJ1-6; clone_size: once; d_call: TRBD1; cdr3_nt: TGTGCCAGCAGTTCTCCCGGGACAGGGACTTCACCCCTCCACTTT; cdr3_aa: CASSSPGTGTSPLHF
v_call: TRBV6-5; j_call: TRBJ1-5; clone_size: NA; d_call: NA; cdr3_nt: TGTGCCAGCAGTCCAACTCGCAATCAGCCCCAGCATTTT; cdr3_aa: CASSPTRNQPQHF
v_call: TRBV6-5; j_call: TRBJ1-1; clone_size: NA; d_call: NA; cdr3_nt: TGTGCCAGCAGTTACTCGACCGGGGGGCCTAACACTGAAGCTTTCTTT; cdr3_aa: CASSYSTGGPNTEAFF
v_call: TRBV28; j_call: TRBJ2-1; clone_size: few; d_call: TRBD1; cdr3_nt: TGTGCCAGCAGCCAATTGGGGACAGGGATTTACAATGAGCAGTTCTTC; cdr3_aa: CASSQLGTGIYNEQFF
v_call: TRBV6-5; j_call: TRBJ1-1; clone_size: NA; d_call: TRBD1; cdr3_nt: TGTGCCAGACCGACAGGGTTGACTGAAGCTTTCTTT; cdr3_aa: CARPTGLTEAFF
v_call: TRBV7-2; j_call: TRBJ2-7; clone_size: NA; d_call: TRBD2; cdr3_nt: TGTGCCAGCAGCCTGGGGGCTAGCGGGAGTCGCGAGCAGTACTTC; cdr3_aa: CASSLGASGSREQYF
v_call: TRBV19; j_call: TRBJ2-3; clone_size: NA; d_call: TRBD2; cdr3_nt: TGTGCCAGTAGTCTAGCGGGAGTTGTAGATACGCAGTATTTT; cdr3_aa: CASSLAGVVDTQYF
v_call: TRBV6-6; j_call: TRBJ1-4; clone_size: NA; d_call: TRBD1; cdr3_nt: TGTGCCAGCAGTGCCGGACAGGGAAAACTGTTTTTT; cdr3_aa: CASSAGQGKLFF
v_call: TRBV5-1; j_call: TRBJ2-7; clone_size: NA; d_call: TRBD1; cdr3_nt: TGCGCCAGCAGCGCGGGACAGGGAGGGGGCGAGCAGTACTTC; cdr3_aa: CASSAGQGGGEQYF
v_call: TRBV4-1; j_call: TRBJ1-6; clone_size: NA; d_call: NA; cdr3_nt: TGCGCCAGCAGCCAAGGCCTGGCATGGGCTGTTAATTCACCCCTCCACTTT; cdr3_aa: CASSQGLAWAVNSPLHF
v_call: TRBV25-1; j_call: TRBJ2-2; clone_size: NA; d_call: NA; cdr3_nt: TGTGCCAGCATGGGAACAGGACCCCAGGGGGGCGGGGAGCTGTTTTTT; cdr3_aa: CASMGTGPQGGGELFF
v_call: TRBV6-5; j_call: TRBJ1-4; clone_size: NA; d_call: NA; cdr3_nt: TGTGCCAGCAGTCCCGGATCTTCGAAGGGTGAAAAACTGTTTTTT; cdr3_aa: CASSPGSSKGEKLFF
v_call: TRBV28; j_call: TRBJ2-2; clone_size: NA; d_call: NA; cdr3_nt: TGTGCCAGCACACCCTGGGGGGACAACACCGGGGAGCTGTTTTTT; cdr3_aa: CASTPWGDNTGELFF
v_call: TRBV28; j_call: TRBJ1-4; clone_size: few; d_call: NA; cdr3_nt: TGTGCCAGCAAGGGAGGGATTAATGAAAAACTGTTTTTT; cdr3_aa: CASKGGINEKLFF
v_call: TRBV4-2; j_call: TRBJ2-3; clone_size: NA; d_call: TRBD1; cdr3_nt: TGTGCCAGCAGCCAAGGCGGACAGGGACCAACAGATACGCAGTATTTT; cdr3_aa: CASSQGGQGPTDTQYF
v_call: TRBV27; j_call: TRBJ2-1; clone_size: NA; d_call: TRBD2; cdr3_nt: TGTGCCAGCAGTTTATCGGTGGTACTAGCGGCGGCCTACAATGAGCAGTTCTTC; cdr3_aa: CASSLSVVLAAAYNEQFF
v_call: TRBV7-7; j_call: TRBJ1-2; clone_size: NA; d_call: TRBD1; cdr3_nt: TGTGCTAGCAGCTCTTTAGGGGGCGAGGGGGGCTACACCTTC; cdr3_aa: CASSSLGGEGGYTF
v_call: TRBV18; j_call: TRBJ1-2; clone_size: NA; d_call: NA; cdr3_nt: TGTGCCAGCTCACCAGTCGGGGGCCTGAGTGGCTACACCTTC; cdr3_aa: CASSPVGGLSGYTF
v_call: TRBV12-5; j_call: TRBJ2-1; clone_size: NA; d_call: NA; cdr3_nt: TGTGCTAGTGGTTTGTTTGTGAGGGGACTTTACAATGAGCAGTTCTTC; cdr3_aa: CASGLFVRGLYNEQFF
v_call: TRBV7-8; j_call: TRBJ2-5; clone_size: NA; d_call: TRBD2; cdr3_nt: TGTGCCAGCAGCACATTTCCGGGACTAGCGGGAGGGCCGGGGGAGACCCAGTACTTC; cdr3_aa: CASSTFPGLAGGPGETQYF
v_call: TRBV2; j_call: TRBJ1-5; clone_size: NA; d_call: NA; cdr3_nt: TGTGCCAGCGCGGGATTTAGCAATCAGCCCCAGCATTTT; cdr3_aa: CASAGFSNQPQHF
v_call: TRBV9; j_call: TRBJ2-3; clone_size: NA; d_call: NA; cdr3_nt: TGTGCCAGCAGCGCGAGCACAGATACGCAGTATTTT; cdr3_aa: CASSASTDTQYF
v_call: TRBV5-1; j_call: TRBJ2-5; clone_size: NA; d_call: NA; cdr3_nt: TGCGCCAGCAGCTTGGACCAAGAGACCCAGTACTTC; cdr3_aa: CASSLDQETQYF
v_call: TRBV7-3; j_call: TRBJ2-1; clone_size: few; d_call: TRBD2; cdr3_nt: TGTGCCAGCAGCTTAATGGCTAGCGGTCATGAGCAGTTCTTC; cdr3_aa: CASSLMASGHEQFF
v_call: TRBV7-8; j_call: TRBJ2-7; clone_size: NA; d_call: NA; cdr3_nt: TGTGCCAGCACTGCTCCGGTCCTCGGTAGGGTCTACGAGCAGTACTTC; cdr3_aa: CASTAPVLGRVYEQYF
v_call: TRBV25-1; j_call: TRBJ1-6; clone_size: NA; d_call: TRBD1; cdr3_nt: TGTGCCAGCAGTCCGGGACAGTATAATTCACCCCTCCACTTT; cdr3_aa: CASSPGQYNSPLHF
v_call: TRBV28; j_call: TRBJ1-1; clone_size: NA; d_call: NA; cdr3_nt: TGTGCCAGCAGCCCCTGGGGGGGTGTGGGCACTGAAGCTTTCTTT; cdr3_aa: CASSPWGGVGTEAFF
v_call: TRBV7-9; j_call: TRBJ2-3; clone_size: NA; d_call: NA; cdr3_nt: TGTGCCAGCAGCTTAGTTCGGACCGCTGTGGATACGCAGTATTTT; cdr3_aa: CASSLVRTAVDTQYF
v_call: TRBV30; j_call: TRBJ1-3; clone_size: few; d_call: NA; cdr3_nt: TGTGCCGGCCTCTTTTTTGGAGTAGGAAACACCATATATTTT; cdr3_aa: CAGLFFGVGNTIYF
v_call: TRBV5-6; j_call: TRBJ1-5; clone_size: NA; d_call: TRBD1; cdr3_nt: TGTGCCAGCAGCCCTGGGACAGGGGCGAGCAATCAGCCCCAGCATTTT; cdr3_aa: CASSPGTGASNQPQHF
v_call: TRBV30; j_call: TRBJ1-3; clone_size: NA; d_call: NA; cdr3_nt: TGTGCCTGGAGTGAGTCCCGGAGCTCTGGAAACACCATATATTTT; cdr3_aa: CAWSESRSSGNTIYF
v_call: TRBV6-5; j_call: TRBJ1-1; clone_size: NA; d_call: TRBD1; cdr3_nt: TGTGCCAGCACCCAAAGAGGGACAGGGGGCGCGGCTTTCTTT; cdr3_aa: CASTQRGTGGAAFF
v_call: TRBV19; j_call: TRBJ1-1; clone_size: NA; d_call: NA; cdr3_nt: TGTGCCAGTAGTAGACTCTGGGGCGCGTGGAACACTGAAGCTTTCTTT; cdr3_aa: CASSRLWGAWNTEAFF
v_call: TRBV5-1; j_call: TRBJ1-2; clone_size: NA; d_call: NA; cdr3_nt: TGCGCCAGCAGCTTAGGTGACACCCCTCGGGGAGGCTACACCTTC; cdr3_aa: CASSLGDTPRGGYTF
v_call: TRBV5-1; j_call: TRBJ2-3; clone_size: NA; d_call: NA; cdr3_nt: TGCGCCAGCAGTGGAGGCCCAGATACGCAGTATTTT; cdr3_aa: CASSGGPDTQYF
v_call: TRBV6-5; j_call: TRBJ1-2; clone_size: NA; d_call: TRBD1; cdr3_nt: TGTGCCAGCGGTGGGGTTAGGCAGGGGGACTATGGCTACACCTTC; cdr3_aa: CASGGVRQGDYGYTF
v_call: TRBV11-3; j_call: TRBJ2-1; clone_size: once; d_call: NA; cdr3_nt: TGTGCCAGCAGCTTAGAAGGGGGGCGGGGTGGCGATGAGCAGTTCTTC; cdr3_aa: CASSLEGGRGGDEQFF